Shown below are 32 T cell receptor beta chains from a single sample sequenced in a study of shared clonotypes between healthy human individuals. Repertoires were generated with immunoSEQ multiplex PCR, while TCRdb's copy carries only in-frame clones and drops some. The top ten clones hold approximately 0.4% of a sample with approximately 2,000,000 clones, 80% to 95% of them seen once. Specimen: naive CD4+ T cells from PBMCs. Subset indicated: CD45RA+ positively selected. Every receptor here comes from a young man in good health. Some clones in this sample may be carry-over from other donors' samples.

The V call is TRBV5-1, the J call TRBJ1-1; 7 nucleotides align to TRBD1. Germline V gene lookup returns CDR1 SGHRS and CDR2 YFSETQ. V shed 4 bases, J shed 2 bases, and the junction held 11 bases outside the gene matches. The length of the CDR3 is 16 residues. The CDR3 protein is CASSLQGGRTNTEAFF. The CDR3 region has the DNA TGCGCCAGCAGCCTTCAGGGGGGACGGACCAACACTGAAGCTTTCTTT.

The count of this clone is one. The CDR3 DNA is TGTGCCAGCAGTTGGCAGGGAAGGAACTATGGCTACACCTTC. Translation: CASSWQGRNYGYTF. This chain uses TRBV28 with TRBJ1-2; D is perhaps TRBD1 (5 bases). The CDR3 runs to 14 residues. V lost 4 bases and J lost 2, with 11 bases in between. Germline values: CDR1 MDHEN, CDR2 SYDVKM.

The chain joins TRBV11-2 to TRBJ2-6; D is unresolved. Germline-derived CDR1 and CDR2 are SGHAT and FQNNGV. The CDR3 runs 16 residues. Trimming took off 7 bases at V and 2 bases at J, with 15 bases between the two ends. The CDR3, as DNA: TGTGCCAGCACCTCCAACTCGGTTGCTGGGGCCAACGTCCTGACTTTC. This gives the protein CASTSNSVAGANVLTF.

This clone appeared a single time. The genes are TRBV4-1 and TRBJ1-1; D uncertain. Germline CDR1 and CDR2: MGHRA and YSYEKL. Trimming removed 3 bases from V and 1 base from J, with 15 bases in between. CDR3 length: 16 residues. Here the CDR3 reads CASSHIRRNPNTEAFF. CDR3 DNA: TGCGCCAGCAGCCACATTAGGAGAAACCCGAACACTGAAGCTTTCTTT.

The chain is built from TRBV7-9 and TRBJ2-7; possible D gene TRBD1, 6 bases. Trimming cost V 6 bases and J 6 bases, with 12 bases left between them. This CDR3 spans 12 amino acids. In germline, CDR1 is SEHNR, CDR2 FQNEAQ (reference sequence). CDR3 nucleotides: TGTGCCAGCAGTTCTACAGGGTTCGAGCAGTACTTC. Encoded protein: CASSSTGFEQYF.

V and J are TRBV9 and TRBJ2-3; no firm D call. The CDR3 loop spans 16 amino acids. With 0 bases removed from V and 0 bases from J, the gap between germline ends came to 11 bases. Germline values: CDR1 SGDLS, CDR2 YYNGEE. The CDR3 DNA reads TGTGCCAGCAGCGTAGCTGGCGGCCCTAGCACAGATACGCAGTATTTT. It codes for CASSVAGGPSTDTQYF.

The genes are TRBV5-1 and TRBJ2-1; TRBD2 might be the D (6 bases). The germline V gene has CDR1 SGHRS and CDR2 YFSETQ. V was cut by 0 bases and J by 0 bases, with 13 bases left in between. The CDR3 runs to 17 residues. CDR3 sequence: CASSLVGTGVSYNEQFF. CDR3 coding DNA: TGCGCCAGCAGCTTGGTTGGGACGGGAGTCTCCTACAATGAGCAGTTCTTC.

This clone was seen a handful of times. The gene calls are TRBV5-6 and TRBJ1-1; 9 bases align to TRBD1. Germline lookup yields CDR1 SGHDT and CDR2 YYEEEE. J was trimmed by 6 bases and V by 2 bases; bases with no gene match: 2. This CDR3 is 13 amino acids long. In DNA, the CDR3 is TGTGCCAGCAGCTTCCGACAGGGGGCTGAAGCTTTCTTT. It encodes CASSFRQGAEAFF.

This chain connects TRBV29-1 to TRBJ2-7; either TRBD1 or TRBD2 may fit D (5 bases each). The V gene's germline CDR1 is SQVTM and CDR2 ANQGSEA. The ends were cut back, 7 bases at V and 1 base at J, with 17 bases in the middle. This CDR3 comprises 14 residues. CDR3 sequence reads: CSASGTRNSYEQYF. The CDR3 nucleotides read TGCAGCGCGTCCGGGACCCGAAATTCCTACGAGCAGTACTTC.

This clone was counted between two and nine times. The CDR3 protein is CASRTQGGDTEAFF. The CDR3 DNA sequence: TGTGCCAGCAGGACTCAGGGGGGCGATACTGAAGCTTTCTTT. The chain employs TRBV6-5 and TRBJ1-1, with 7 positions matching TRBD1. Trimming at V came to 6 bases and at J to 5 bases, leaving 9 bases not matched to a gene. The germline V gene encodes CDR1 MNHEY and CDR2 SVGAGI. This CDR3 contains 14 residues.

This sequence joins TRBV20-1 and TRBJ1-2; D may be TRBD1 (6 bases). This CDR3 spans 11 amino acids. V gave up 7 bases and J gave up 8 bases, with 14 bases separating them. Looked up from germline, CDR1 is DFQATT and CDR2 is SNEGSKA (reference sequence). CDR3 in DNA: TGCAGTGGAGGGGGGACGGAGGGCTACACCTTC. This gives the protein CSGGGTEGYTF.

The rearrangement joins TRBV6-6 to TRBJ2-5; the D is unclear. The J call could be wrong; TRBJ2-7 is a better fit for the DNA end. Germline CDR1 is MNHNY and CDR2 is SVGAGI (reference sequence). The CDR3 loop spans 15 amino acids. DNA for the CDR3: TGTGCCAGCAGTTACCAATTTCGATTGGTCAACGAGCAGTACTTC. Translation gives CASSYQFRLVNEQYF.

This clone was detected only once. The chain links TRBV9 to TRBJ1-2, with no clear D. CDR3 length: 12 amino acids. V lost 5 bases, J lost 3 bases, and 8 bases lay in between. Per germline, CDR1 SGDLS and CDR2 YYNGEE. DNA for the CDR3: TGTGCCAGCAGTCGGGGAGACTATGGCTACACCTTC. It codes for CASSRGDYGYTF.

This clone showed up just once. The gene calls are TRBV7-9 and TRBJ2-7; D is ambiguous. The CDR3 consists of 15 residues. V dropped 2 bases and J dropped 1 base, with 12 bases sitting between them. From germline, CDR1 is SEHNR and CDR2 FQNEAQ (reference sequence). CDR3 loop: CASSLQDLVSYEQYF. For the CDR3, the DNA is TGTGCCAGCAGCTTACAGGATTTAGTTTCCTACGAGCAGTACTTC.

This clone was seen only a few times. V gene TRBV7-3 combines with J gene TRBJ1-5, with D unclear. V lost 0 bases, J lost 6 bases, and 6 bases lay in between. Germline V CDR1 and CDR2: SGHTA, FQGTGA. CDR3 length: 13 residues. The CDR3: CASSLTRGQPQHF. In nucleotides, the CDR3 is TGTGCCAGCAGCTTAACCCGGGGTCAGCCCCAGCATTTT.

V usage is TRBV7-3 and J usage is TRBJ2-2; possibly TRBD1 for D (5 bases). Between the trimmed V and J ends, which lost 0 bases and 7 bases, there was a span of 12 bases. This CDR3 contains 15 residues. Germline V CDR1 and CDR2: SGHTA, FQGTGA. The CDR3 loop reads CASSLTSGFGGELFF. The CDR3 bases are TGTGCCAGCAGCTTAACATCAGGGTTTGGCGGGGAGCTGTTTTTT.

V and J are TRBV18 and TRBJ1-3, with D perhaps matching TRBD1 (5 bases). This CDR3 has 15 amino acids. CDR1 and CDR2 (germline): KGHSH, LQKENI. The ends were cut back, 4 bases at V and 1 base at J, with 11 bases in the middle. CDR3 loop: CASSQSGGSGNTIYF. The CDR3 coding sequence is TGTGCCAGCTCACAATCGGGGGGATCTGGAAACACCATATATTTT.

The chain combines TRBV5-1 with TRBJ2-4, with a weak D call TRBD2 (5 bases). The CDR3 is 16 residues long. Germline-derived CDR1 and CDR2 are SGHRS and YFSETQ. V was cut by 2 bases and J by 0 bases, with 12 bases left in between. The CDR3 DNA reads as TGCGCCAGCAGCTTTGACACCACTAGAGCCAAAAACATTCAGTACTTC. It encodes CASSFDTTRAKNIQYF.

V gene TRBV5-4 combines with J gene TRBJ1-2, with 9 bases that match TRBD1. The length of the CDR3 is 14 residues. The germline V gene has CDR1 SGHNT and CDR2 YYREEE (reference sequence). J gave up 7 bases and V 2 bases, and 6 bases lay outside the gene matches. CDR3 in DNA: TGTGCCAGCAGCTTCACAGGGGGCGAGTCTGGCTACACCTTC. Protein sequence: CASSFTGGESGYTF. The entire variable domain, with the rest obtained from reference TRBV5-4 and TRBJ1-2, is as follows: ETGVTQSPTHLIKTRGQQVTLRCSSQSGHNTVSWYQQALGQGPQFIFQYYREEENGRGNFPPRFSGLQFPNYSSELNVNALELDDSALYLCASSFTGGESGYTFGSGTRLTVV.

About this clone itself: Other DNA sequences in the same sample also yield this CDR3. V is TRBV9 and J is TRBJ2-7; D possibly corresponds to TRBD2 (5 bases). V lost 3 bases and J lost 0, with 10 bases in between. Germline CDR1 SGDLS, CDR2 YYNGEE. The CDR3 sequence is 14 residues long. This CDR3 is CASSALGSSYEQYF. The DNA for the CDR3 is TGTGCCAGCAGCGCCCTTGGGAGCTCCTACGAGCAGTACTTC.

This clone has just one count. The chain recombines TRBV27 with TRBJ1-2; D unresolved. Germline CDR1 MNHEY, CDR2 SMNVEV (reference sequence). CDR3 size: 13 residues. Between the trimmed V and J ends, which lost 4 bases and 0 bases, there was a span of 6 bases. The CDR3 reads CASSSTPNYGYTF. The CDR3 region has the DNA TGTGCCAGCAGTTCAACACCTAACTATGGCTACACCTTC.

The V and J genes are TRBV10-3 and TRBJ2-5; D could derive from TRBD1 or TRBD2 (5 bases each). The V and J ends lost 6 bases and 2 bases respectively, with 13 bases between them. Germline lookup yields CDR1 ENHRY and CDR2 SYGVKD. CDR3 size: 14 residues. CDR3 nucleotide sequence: TGTGCCATCAGCCCTCAGAGGGGACAAGAGACCCAGTACTTC. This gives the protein CAISPQRGQETQYF.

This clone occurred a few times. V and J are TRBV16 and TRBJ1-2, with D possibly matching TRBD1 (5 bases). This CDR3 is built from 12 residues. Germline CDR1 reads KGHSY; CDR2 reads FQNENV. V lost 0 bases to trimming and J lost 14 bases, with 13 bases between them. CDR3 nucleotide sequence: TGTGCCAGCAGCCAATCGGGGCAGACTGGGACCTTC. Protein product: CASSQSGQTGTF.

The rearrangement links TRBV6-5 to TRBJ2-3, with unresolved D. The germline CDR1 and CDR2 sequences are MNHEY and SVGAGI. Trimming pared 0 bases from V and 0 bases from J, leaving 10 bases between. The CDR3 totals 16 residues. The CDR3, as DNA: TGTGCCAGCAGTTACTCTTACAGCTCTAGCACAGATACGCAGTATTTT. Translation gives CASSYSYSSSTDTQYF.

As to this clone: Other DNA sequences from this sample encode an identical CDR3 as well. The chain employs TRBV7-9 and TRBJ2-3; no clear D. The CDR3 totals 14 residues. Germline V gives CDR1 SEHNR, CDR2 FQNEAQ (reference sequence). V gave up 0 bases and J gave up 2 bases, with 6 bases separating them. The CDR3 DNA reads TGTGCCAGCAGCTTAGCAGGGATCACAGATACGCAGTATTTT. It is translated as CASSLAGITDTQYF.

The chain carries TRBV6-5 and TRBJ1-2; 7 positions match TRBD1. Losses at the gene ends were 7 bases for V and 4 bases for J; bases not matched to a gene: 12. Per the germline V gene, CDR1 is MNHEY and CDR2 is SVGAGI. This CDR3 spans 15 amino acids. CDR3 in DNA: TGTGCCAGCACCAGACAGGGAAGGGGTTTCTATGGCTACACCTTC. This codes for CASTRQGRGFYGYTF.

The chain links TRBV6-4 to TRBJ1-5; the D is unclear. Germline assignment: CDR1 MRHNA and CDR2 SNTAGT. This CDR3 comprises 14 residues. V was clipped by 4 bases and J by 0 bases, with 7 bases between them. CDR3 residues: CASSVQLSNQPQHF. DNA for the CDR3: TGTGCCAGCAGTGTACAGCTTAGCAATCAGCCCCAGCATTTT.

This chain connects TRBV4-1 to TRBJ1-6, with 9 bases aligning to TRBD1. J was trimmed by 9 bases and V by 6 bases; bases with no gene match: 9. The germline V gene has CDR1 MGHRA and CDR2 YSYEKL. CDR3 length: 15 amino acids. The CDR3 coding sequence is TGCGCCAGCAGGACCCCGGGACAGGGAGCTTCACCCCTCCACTTT. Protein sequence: CASRTPGQGASPLHF.

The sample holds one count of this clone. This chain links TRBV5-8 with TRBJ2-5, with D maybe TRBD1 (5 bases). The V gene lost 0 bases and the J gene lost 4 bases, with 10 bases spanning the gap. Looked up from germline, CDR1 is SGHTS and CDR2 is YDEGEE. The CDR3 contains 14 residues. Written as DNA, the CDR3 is TGTGCCAGCAGCTTGGCAGGGTTGGGAGAGACCCAGTACTTC. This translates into CASSLAGLGETQYF.

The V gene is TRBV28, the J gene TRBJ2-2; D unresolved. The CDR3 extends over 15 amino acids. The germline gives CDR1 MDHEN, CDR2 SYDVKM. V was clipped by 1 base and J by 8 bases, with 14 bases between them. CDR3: CASSLSHSAVGELFF. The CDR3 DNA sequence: TGTGCCAGCAGTTTATCCCACAGCGCTGTTGGGGAGCTGTTTTTT. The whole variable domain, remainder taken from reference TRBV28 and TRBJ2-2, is DVKVTQSSRYLVKRTGEKVFLECVQDMDHENMFWYRQDPGLGLRLIYFSYDVKMKEKGDIPEGYSVSREKKERFSLILESASTNQTSMYLCASSLSHSAVGELFFGEGSRLTVL.

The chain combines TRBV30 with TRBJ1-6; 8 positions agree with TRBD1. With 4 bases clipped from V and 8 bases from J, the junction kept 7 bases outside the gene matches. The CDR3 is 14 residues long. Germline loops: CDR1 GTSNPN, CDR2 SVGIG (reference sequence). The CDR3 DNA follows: TGTGCCTGGAATCAGGGGGCTTTGTATTCACCCCTCCACTTT. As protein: CAWNQGALYSPLHF.

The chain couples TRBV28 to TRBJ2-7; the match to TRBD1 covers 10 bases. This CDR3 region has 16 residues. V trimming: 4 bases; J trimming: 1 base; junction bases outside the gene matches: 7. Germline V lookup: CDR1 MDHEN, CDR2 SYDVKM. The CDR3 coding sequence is TGTGCCAGCAGTTGGGGAGGGACAGGGGAATCCTACGAGCAGTACTTC. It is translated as CASSWGGTGESYEQYF.